Listed here are 32 T cell receptor beta chains from one sample, sequenced in a study of blood T cell repertoires in COVID-19. Repertoires were generated with immunoSEQ multiplex PCR, while TCRdb's copy carries only in-frame clones and drops some. The table shows 150,000 to 200,000 clones, with approximately 81% occurring only once. Input material: peripheral blood. The receptors derive from a woman in her 70s with COVID-19, enrolled during active disease.

This clone has only a few counts. V is TRBV4-2 and J is TRBJ1-6; 10 nucleotides line up with TRBD1. CDR1 is LGHNA and CDR2 is YNFKEQ in the germline V gene. The CDR3 contains 19 residues. Trimming took 2 bases from V and 7 from J; bases not matched to a gene: 14. The CDR3 DNA follows: TGTGCCAGCAGCCAACCGGTGGGGACAGGGGTTTCAGGAAATTCACCCCTCCACTTT. Protein: CASSQPVGTGVSGNSPLHF.

The chain carries TRBV11-1 and TRBJ1-1; tentatively, D is TRBD1 (6 bases). V lost 0 bases, J lost 3 bases, and 11 bases lay in between. Germline V gene data show CDR1 as SGHAT and CDR2 as FQDESV (reference sequence). The CDR3 loop spans 15 amino acids. The CDR3 nucleotides are TGTGCCAGCAGCTTAGCCCAGGGGTCGGACACTGAAGCTTTCTTT. Amino acids: CASSLAQGSDTEAFF.

The chain uses TRBV6-5 and TRBJ1-6; D gene uncertain. Looked up from germline, CDR1 is MNHEY and CDR2 is SVGAGI. The germline V and J ends were trimmed by 0 bases and 11 bases, with 8 bases remaining between them. This CDR3 contains 13 residues. The CDR3 coding sequence is TGTGCCAGCAGTTACTCGAGCACTACACCCCTCCACTTT. This translates into CASSYSSTTPLHF.

V is TRBV2 and J is TRBJ2-2, with D possibly matching TRBD1 (7 bases). Trimming shortened V by 1 base and J by 6 bases, and 12 bases separated the two germline ends. In germline, CDR1 is SNHLY, CDR2 FYNNEI. This CDR3 region has 15 residues. The CDR3 sequence: CASSEVGGGAGELFF. As DNA, the CDR3 is TGTGCCAGCAGTGAAGTTGGAGGGGGCGCCGGGGAGCTGTTTTTT. Looking up the rest from reference TRBV2 and TRBJ2-2 gives the full variable domain: EPEVTQTPSHQVTQMGQEVILRCVPISNHLYFYWYRQILGQKVEFLVSFYNNEISEKSEIFDDQFSVERPDGSNFTLKIRSTKLEDSAMYFCASSEVGGGAGELFFGEGSRLTVL.

The genes are TRBV6-5 and TRBJ2-2; a weak D match, TRBD2 (7 bases). Germline V gene lookup returns CDR1 MNHEY and CDR2 SVGAGI. The CDR3 has 14 amino acids. Between the trimmed V and J ends, which lost 8 bases and 7 bases, there was a span of 17 bases. The CDR3 region is CASHLWGGGGELFF. CDR3 DNA: TGTGCCAGCCACCTCTGGGGAGGGGGCGGGGAGCTGTTTTTT.

This chain links TRBV7-2 with TRBJ1-1, with 8 bases aligning to TRBD1. Per germline, CDR1 SGHTA and CDR2 FQGNSA. This CDR3 spans 14 amino acids. V lost 4 bases and J lost 5; bases outside the gene matches: 6. For the CDR3, the DNA is TGTGCCAGCAGCTCGACGGACAGGGAGACTGAAGCTTTCTTT. Protein: CASSSTDRETEAFF.

The chain links TRBV7-9 to TRBJ2-3; a possible D gene is TRBD2 (7 bases). The germline CDR1 and CDR2 sequences are SEHNR and FQNEAQ (reference sequence). With 4 bases removed from V and 6 bases from J, the gap between germline ends came to 23 bases. The CDR3 consists of 17 residues. CDR3 sequence (DNA): TGTGCCAGCAGCTCGGGCCGGGGGGCCGGGGCTAGGGATACGCAGTATTTT. Translated, it gives CASSSGRGAGARDTQYF. Looking up the rest from reference TRBV7-9 and TRBJ2-3 gives the full variable domain: DTGVSQNPRHKITKRGQNVTFRCDPISEHNRLYWYRQTLGQGPEFLTYFQNEAQLEKSRLLSDRFSAERPKGSFSTLEIQRTEQGDSAMYLCASSSGRGAGARDTQYFGPGTRLTVL.

This chain links TRBV6-5 with TRBJ2-5; D possibly corresponds to TRBD1 (5 bases). Germline assignment: CDR1 MNHEY and CDR2 SVGAGI. CDR3 size: 12 residues. V lost 9 bases, J lost 1 base, and 9 bases lay in between. This CDR3 is CASRTSQETQYF. For the CDR3, the DNA is TGTGCCAGTAGGACAAGCCAAGAGACCCAGTACTTC.

The chain uses TRBV10-3 and TRBJ2-3, with 8 bases identical to TRBD2. The V gene end was trimmed by 10 bases and the J gene end by 1 base; junction bases not matched to a gene: 10. The length of the CDR3 is 15 residues. The V gene's germline CDR1 is ENHRY and CDR2 SYGVKD. The CDR3 loop is CANADSGVGTDTQYF. In DNA, the CDR3 is TGTGCCAACGCCGATAGCGGGGTGGGCACAGATACGCAGTATTTT.

This sequence joins TRBV5-6 and TRBJ2-5; 8 bases map to TRBD2. CDR1 SGHDT and CDR2 YYEEEE come from the germline V gene. V gave up 6 bases and J gave up 5 bases; unmatched junction bases: 9. This CDR3 comprises 14 residues. DNA for the CDR3: TGTGCCAGCAATTCCGGACTAGCTACGGAGACCCAGTACTTC. Translating gives CASNSGLATETQYF.

J is TRBJ1-3 and V is TRBV18; maybe TRBD1 (6 bases). Germline CDR1 is KGHSH and CDR2 is LQKENI. The CDR3 length is 15 residues. V was shortened by 6 bases and J by 2 bases, with 14 bases between the two germline ends. The DNA of the CDR3 is TGTGCCAGCTCGCTACAGGGAGAAGCTGGAAACACCATATATTTT. Translation gives CASSLQGEAGNTIYF.

The chain couples TRBV11-2 to TRBJ1-2; possibly TRBD1 for D (5 bases). V was trimmed by 5 bases and J by 1 base, leaving 8 bases between them. CDR3 length equals 13 residues. Germline loops: CDR1 SGHAT, CDR2 FQNNGV. The CDR3 DNA follows: TGTGCCAGCAGCGCCGGGGGTAACTATGGCTACACCTTC. It is translated as CASSAGGNYGYTF.

The rearrangement links TRBV28 to TRBJ1-2, with TRBD1 identical over 7 bases. Germline lookup yields CDR1 MDHEN and CDR2 SYDVKM. V lost 7 bases, J lost 6 bases, and 20 bases stayed unmatched. There are 17 residues in the CDR3. The CDR3 loop reads CASTYRDSLAHFHGYTF. The DNA of the CDR3 is TGTGCCAGCACCTACCGGGACAGCCTCGCCCACTTCCATGGCTACACCTTC.

This clone was detected once. This chain links TRBV7-9 with TRBJ2-2; perhaps TRBD2 as D (7 bases). V was cut by 2 bases and J by 3 bases, with 13 bases left in between. There are 16 residues in the CDR3. The germline gives CDR1 SEHNR, CDR2 FQNEAQ (reference sequence). CDR3 region: CASSLNRAGDTGELFF. Written as DNA, the CDR3 is TGTGCCAGCAGCTTAAACAGGGCGGGGGACACCGGGGAGCTGTTTTTT.

The J gene is TRBJ2-2, the V gene TRBV3-1 (or the pseudogene TRBV3-2); D is perhaps TRBD2 (7 bases). The CDR3 has 16 amino acids. The V end was cut by 4 bases, the J end by 6 bases, with 18 bases between. Germline V CDR1 and CDR2: LGHDT, YNNKEL (reference sequence). This CDR3 is CASSPSAGAWSGELFF. CDR3 coding DNA: TGTGCCAGCAGCCCGTCCGCGGGGGCCTGGTCCGGGGAGCTGTTTTTT.

V gene TRBV6-1 combines with J gene TRBJ1-1; D gene unclear. Germline CDR1 is MNHNS and CDR2 is SASEGT. The V end was cut by 3 bases, the J end by 4 bases, with 12 bases between. The CDR3 sequence is 14 residues long. CDR3 in amino acids: CASSDKALSTEAFF. CDR3 DNA: TGTGCCAGCAGTGATAAAGCTTTGAGCACTGAAGCTTTCTTT.

The V gene is TRBV5-4, the J gene TRBJ2-1; no reliable D call. The CDR3 covers 15 residues. Trimming removed 2 bases at V and 0 bases at J, with 9 bases between. Germline CDR1 reads SGHNT; CDR2 reads YYREEE (reference sequence). The CDR3 DNA is TGTGCCAGCAGCTTACAGCAAATCTCCTACAATGAGCAGTTCTTC. It is translated as CASSLQQISYNEQFF.

This clone has only a few counts. The CDR3 coding sequence is TGTGCCAGCAGCTCGAGGGACAAAAGCCCCTATGGCTACACCTTC. This encodes CASSSRDKSPYGYTF. V gene TRBV5-5 combines with J gene TRBJ1-2; the D gene is possibly TRBD1 (6 bases). The CDR3 has 15 amino acids. The V end was cut by 3 bases, the J end by 4 bases, with 16 bases between. Germline V gene data show CDR1 as SGHKS and CDR2 as YYEKEE (reference sequence).

This clone turned up a few times. V gene TRBV19 combines with J gene TRBJ2-5; 8 nucleotides align to TRBD1. Germline assignment: CDR1 LNHDA and CDR2 SQIVND (reference sequence). The length of the CDR3 is 13 residues. V lost 4 bases to trimming and J lost 5 bases; unmatched junction nucleotides: 3. CDR3 sequence reads: CASSRTGFETQYF. As DNA, the CDR3 is TGTGCCAGTAGTAGGACAGGGTTCGAGACCCAGTACTTC. Complete variable domain (other parts from reference TRBV19 and TRBJ2-5): DGGITQSPKYLFRKEGQNVTLSCEQNLNHDAMYWYRQDPGQGLRLIYYSQIVNDFQKGDIAEGYSVSREKKESFPLTVTSAQKNPTAFYLCASSRTGFETQYFGPGTRLLVL.

The chain couples TRBV18 to TRBJ2-1; perhaps TRBD1 as D (6 bases). V was cut by 2 bases and J by 4 bases, with 9 bases left in between. Germline CDR1 and CDR2: KGHSH and LQKENI. The CDR3 is 14 amino acids. The CDR3 reads CASSPGTSYNEQFF. The CDR3, as DNA: TGTGCCAGCTCACCAGGGACATCTTACAATGAGCAGTTCTTC.

The V and J genes are TRBV12-5 and TRBJ2-2, with 12 positions matching TRBD2. Germline CDR1 and CDR2: LGHNT and FRNRAP. CDR3 length equals 15 residues. The V and J ends lost 6 bases and 5 bases, in that order; junction bases with no gene match: 4. CDR3 DNA: TGTGCTAGTGGCCCAGGACTAGCGGGAACCGGGGAGCTGTTTTTT. It encodes CASGPGLAGTGELFF.

The chain employs TRBV3-1 (or the pseudogene TRBV3-2) and TRBJ1-3, with 8 bases identical to TRBD1. The V gene end was trimmed by 4 bases and the J gene end by 0 bases; junction bases not matched to a gene: 2. This CDR3 spans 15 amino acids. In germline, CDR1 is LGHDT, CDR2 YNNKEL (reference sequence). CDR3 in amino acids: CASSRDRGSGNTIYF. In DNA form, the CDR3 reads TGTGCCAGCAGCCGAGACAGGGGCTCTGGAAACACCATATATTTT.

This clone occurred once. J is TRBJ1-2 and V is TRBV10-3, with a weak D call TRBD1 (5 bases). Germline assignment: CDR1 ENHRY and CDR2 SYGVKD. V lost 6 bases to trimming and J lost 3 bases, with 8 bases between them. The CDR3 totals 12 residues. This CDR3 reads CAIRGGDYGYTF. The CDR3 nucleotides are TGTGCCATCAGGGGGGGTGACTATGGCTACACCTTC.

For this clone: In the same sample, other DNA sequences code for this CDR3. V gene TRBV23-1 combines with J gene TRBJ1-5; D possibly corresponds to TRBD1 (5 bases). TRBV23-1 is an ORF, and what it does is uncertain. The V end was cut by 1 base, the J end by 1 base, with 11 bases between. CDR3 length: 16 residues. CDR3 coding DNA: TGCGCCAGCAGTCAATTATCAGGGTACAGCAATCAGCCCCAGCATTTT. It specifies CASSQLSGYSNQPQHF.

The rearrangement links TRBV19 to TRBJ1-2; weak D call: TRBD1 (6 bases). Germline V gene data show CDR1 as LNHDA and CDR2 as SQIVND (reference sequence). V dropped 3 bases and J dropped 8 bases, with 10 bases sitting between them. The CDR3 loop spans 12 amino acids. CDR3 amino acids: CASSIRGLGYTF. Written as DNA, the CDR3 is TGTGCCAGTAGTATCAGGGGTCTGGGCTACACCTTC.

The rearrangement links TRBV7-9 to TRBJ2-5, with D possibly matching TRBD2 (6 bases). The CDR3 extends over 15 amino acids. CDR1 is SEHNR and CDR2 is FQNEAQ in the germline V gene (reference sequence). Trimming removed 4 bases from V and 1 base from J, with 13 bases in between. The CDR3 nucleotides are TGTGCCAGCAGCTCGCTAAGGGACTTCCAAGAGACCCAGTACTTC. Residues: CASSSLRDFQETQYF. The variable domain in full, completed from reference TRBV7-9 and TRBJ2-5, reads DTGVSQNPRHKITKRGQNVTFRCDPISEHNRLYWYRQTLGQGPEFLTYFQNEAQLEKSRLLSDRFSAERPKGSFSTLEIQRTEQGDSAMYLCASSSLRDFQETQYFGPGTRLLVL.

The rearrangement joins TRBV30 to TRBJ2-5, with a tentative D call TRBD2 (6 bases). The V end was cut by 5 bases, the J end by 5 bases, with 18 bases between. CDR3 length: 14 residues. Germline CDR1 is GTSNPN and CDR2 is SVGIG (reference sequence). CDR3 nucleotides: TGTGCCTGGTCCCCCGACCGCGGGGTGGAGACCCAGTACTTC. This encodes CAWSPDRGVETQYF.

Here the CDR3 reads CASSPGRGLTEAFF. CDR3 DNA sequence: TGTGCCAGCTCACCCGGGAGGGGGCTAACTGAAGCTTTCTTT. This rearrangement joins TRBV18 to TRBJ1-1, with 7 bases identical to TRBD1. V shed 3 bases, J shed 5 bases, and the junction held 6 bases outside the gene matches. Germline-derived CDR1 and CDR2 are KGHSH and LQKENI. The CDR3 extends over 14 amino acids. The full variable domain, with the rest looked up from reference TRBV18 and TRBJ1-1, is NAGVMQNPRHLVRRRGQEARLRCSPMKGHSHVYWYRQLPEEGLKFMVYLQKENIIDESGMPKERFSAEFPKEGPSILRIQQVVRGDSAAYFCASSPGRGLTEAFFGQGTRLTVV.

This clone was counted between two and nine times. Other DNA sequences in this sample translate to the same CDR3. The chain has TRBV10-3 and TRBJ2-7; D unclear. Germline-derived CDR1 and CDR2 are ENHRY and SYGVKD. CDR3 length: 13 residues. The V gene lost 1 base and the J gene lost 1 base, with 5 bases spanning the gap. In DNA form, the CDR3 reads TGTGCCATCAGTGAGTACAGTTCCTACGAGCAGTACTTC. This encodes CAISEYSSYEQYF.

This rearrangement joins TRBV6-6 to TRBJ1-1, with a tentative D call TRBD1 (6 bases). The germline gives CDR1 MNHNY, CDR2 SVGAGI (reference sequence). This CDR3 is 13 amino acids long. V dropped 3 bases and J dropped 4 bases, with 9 bases sitting between them. The CDR3, as DNA: TGTGCCAGCAGTTATGGGGGCAGCACTGAAGCTTTCTTT. Its protein product is CASSYGGSTEAFF.

The chain employs TRBV7-8 and TRBJ2-1, with TRBD2 matching 7 bases. The CDR3 spans 16 residues. CDR1 and CDR2 from the germline V gene are SGHVS and FQNEAQ. V lost 0 bases, J lost 4 bases, and 6 bases stayed unmatched. The CDR3 sequence is CASSLAVGGVYNEQFF. CDR3 nucleotide sequence: TGTGCCAGCAGCTTAGCGGTGGGAGGGGTGTACAATGAGCAGTTCTTC.

There are a few counts of this clone. The chain couples TRBV6-5 to TRBJ1-1; 7 bases align to TRBD1. CDR1 MNHEY and CDR2 SVGAGI come from the germline V gene. J lost 0 bases, V lost 7 bases, and 5 bases had no gene match. The CDR3 is made up of 14 amino acids. The CDR3 reads CASNLRGVNTEAFF. The CDR3 bases are TGTGCCAGCAACCTCAGGGGGGTGAACACTGAAGCTTTCTTT.